This T cell receptor (beta chain) came from a study of T cells after yellow fever vaccination. Study results and caveats: Only a small proportion of the clonotypes turned up in both the CD4 and the CD8 compartments, likely arising from convergent recombination.

The ends lost 3 bases at V and 7 bases at J; junction bases unmatched: 9. CDR3 length: 15 residues. Germline CDR1 is SGHTA and CDR2 is FQGTGA. UMIs and a universal primer site were added when TCR cDNA was made by 5'RACE template switching. Each CDR3 protein is one row after TCRdb ran MiXCR on the 5' RACE reads. The data show about 550,000 distinct CDR3 sequences, roughly a fifth seen once. A word on this clonotype: As yet, its antigen is unknown.

This TCR was sampled from a man under 40 who received the YFV17D yellow fever vaccine. This sequence joins TRBV7-3 and TRBJ2-1; 7 positions agree with TRBD1. The input for sequencing was PBMCs, taken 15 days after the yellow fever booster vaccination. CDR3 sequence (DNA): TGTGCCAGCAGCTTTTATCCGGGACAGACTAATGAGCAGTTCTTC. This translates into CASSFYPGQTNEQFF.